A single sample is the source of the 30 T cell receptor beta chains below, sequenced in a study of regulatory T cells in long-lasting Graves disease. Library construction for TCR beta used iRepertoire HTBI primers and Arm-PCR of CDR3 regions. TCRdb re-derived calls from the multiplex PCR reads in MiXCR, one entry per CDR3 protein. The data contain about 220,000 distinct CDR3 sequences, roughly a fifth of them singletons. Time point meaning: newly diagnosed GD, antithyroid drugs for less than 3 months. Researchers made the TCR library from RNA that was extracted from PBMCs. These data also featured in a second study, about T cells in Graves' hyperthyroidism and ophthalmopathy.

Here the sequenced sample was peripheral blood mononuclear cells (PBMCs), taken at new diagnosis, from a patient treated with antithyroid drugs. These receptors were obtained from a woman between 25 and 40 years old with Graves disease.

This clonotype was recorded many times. CDR3 protein: CASSERSGLDDNQPQHF. The CDR3 DNA reads as TGTGCCAGCAGTGAACGATCCGGGCTCGATGACAATCAGCCCCAGCATTTT. The gene calls are TRBV6-1 and TRBJ1-5; no clear D. There are 17 residues in the CDR3. V lost 2 bases and J lost 3, with 17 bases in between. Germline CDR1 MNHNS, CDR2 SASEGT.

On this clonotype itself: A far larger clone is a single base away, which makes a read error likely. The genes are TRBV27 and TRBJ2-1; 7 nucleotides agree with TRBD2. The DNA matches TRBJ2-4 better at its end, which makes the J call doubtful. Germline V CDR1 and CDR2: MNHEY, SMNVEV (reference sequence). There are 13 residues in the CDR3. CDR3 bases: TGTGCCAGCAGTTTAGGACTAGAGGGCATTCAGTACTTC. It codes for CASSLGLEGIQYF.

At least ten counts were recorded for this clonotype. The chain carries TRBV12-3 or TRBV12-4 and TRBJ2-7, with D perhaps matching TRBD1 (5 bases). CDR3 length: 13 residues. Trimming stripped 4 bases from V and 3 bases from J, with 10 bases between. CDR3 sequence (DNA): TGTGCCAGCAGTTCCAGGGAAGTCTACGAGCAGTACTTC. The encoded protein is CASSSREVYEQYF.

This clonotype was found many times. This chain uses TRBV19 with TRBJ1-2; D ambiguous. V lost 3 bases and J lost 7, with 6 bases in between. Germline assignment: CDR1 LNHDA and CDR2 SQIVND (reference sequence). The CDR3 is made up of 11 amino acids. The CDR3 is CASSIKSGYTF. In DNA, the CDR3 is TGTGCCAGTAGTATTAAGAGTGGCTACACCTTC.

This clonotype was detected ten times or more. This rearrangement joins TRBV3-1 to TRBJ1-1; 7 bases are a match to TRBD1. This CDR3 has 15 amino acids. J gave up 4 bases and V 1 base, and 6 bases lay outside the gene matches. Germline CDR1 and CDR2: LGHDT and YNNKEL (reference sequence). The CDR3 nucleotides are TGTGCCAGCAGCCAAGCAAGGGGGCGTGCCACTGAAGCTTTCTTT. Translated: CASSQARGRATEAFF.

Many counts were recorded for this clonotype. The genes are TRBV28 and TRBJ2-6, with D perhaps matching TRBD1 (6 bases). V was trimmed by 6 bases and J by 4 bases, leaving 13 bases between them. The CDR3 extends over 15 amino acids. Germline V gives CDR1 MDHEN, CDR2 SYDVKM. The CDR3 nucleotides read TGTGCCAGCAGGCCCGACAGGTCGGGGGCCAACGTCCTGACTTTC. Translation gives CASRPDRSGANVLTF.

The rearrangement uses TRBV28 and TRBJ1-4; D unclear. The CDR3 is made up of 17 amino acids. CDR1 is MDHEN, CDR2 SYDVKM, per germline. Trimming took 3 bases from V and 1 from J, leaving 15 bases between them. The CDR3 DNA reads TGTGCCAGCAGTTTTGAGGGTTTGGGGAGAACTAATGAAAAACTGTTTTTT. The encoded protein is CASSFEGLGRTNEKLFF.

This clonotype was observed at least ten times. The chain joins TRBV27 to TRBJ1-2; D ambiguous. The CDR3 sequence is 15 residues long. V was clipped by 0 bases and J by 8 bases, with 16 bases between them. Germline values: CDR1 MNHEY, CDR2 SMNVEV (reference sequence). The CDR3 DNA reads TGTGCCAGCAGTTTATCGAGCTGGAAGTCGGGAGGCTACACCTTC. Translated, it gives CASSLSSWKSGGYTF.

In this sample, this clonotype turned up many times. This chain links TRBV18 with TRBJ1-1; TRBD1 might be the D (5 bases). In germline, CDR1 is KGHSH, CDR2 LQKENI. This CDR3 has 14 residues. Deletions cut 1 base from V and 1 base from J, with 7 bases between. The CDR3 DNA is TGTGCCAGCTCACCACAAAGGGGGAACACTGAAGCTTTCTTT. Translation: CASSPQRGNTEAFF.

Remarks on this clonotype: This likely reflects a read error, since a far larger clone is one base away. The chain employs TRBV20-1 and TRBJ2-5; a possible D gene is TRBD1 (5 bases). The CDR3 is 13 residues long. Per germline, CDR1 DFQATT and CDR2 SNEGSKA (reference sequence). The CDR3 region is CSAPRALDNEQLF. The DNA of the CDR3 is TGCAGTGCTCCTAGGGCCCTGGACAATGAGCAGTTGTTC.

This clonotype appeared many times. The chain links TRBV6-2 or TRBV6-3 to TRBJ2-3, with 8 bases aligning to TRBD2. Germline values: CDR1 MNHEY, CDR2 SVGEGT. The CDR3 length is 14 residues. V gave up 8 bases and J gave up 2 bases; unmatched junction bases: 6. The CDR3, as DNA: TGTGCCAGCGGAGCGGGGGCCTTCACAGATACGCAGTATTTT. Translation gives CASGAGAFTDTQYF.

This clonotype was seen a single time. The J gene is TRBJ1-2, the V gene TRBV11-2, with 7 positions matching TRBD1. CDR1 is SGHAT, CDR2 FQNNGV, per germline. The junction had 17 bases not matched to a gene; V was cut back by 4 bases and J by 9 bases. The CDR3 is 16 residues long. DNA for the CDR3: TGTGCCAGCAGCTCCGCCAACGGGACAGTAACTATTAGCTACACCTTC. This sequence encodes CASSSANGTVTISYTF.

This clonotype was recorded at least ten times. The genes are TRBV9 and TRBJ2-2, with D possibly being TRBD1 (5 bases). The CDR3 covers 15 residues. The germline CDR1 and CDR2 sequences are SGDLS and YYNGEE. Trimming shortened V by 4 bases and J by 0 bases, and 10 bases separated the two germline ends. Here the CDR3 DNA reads TGTGCCAGCAGCAGGCAGGGAACGAACACCGGGGAGCTGTTTTTT. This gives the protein CASSRQGTNTGELFF.

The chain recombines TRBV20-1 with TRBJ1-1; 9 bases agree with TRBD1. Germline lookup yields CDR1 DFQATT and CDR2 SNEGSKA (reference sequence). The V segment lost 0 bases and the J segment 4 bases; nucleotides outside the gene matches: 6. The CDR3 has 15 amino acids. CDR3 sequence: CSARDRRTGATEAFF. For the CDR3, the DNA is TGCAGTGCTAGAGATCGAAGGACAGGGGCCACTGAAGCTTTCTTT.

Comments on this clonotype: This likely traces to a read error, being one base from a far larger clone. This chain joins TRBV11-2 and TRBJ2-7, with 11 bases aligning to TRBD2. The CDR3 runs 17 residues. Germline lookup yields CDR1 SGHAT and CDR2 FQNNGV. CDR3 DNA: TGTGCCAGCAGCTTGGGACTAGCGGCCACGTCCTACAATGAGCGGTTCTTC. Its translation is CASSLGLAATSYNERFF.

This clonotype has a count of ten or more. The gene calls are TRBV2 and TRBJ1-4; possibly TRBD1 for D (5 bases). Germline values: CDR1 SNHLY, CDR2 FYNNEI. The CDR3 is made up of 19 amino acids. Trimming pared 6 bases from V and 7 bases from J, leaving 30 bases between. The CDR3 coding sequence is TGTGCCAGCAGCCCGGACATAGGGGCCGCTTCCCGTTCGGGTGAAAAACTGTTTTTT. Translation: CASSPDIGAASRSGEKLFF.

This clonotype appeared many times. CDR3 in amino acids: CAWSVRVRYNEQFF. The CDR3 DNA reads TGTGCCTGGAGTGTACGAGTTAGATACAATGAGCAGTTCTTC. The genes are TRBV30 and TRBJ2-1, with D hard to call. Trimming stripped 0 bases from V and 4 bases from J, with 10 bases between. Per germline, CDR1 GTSNPN and CDR2 SVGIG (reference sequence). This CDR3 region has 14 residues.

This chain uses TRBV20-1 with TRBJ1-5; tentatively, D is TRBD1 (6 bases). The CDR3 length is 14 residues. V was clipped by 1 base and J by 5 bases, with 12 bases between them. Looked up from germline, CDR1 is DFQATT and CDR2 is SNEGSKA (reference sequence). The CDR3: CSARGGTSHQPQHF. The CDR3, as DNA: TGCAGTGCTAGAGGGGGGACATCCCATCAGCCCCAGCATTTT.

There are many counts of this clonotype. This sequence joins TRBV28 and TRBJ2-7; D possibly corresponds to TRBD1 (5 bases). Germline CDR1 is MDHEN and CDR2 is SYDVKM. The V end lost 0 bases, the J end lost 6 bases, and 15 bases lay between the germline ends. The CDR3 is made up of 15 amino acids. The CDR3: CASSLCVSQGCEQYF. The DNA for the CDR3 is TGTGCCAGCAGTTTATGCGTCTCGCAGGGATGCGAGCAGTACTTC.

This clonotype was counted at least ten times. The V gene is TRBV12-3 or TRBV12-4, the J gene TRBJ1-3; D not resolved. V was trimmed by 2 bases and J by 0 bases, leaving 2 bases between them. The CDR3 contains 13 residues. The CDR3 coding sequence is TGTGCCAGCAGTTTACTCTCTGGAAACACCATATATTTT. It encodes CASSLLSGNTIYF.

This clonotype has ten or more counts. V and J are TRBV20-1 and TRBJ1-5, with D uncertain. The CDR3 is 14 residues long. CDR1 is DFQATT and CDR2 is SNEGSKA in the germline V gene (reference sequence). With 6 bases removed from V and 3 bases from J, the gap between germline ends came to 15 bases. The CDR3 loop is CSAALPGNNQPQHF. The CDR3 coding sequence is TGCAGTGCGGCGCTCCCCGGGAACAATCAGCCCCAGCATTTT.

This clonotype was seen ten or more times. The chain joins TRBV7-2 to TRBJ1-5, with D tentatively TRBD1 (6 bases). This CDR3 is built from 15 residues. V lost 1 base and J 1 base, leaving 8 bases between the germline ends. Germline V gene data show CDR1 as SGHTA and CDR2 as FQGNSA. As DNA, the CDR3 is TGTGCCAGCAGCTTAGACAGGGTGAGCAATCAGCCCCAGCATTTT. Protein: CASSLDRVSNQPQHF. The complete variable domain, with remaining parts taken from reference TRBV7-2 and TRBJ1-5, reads GAGVSQSPSNKVTEKGKDVELRCDPISGHTALYWYRQSLGQGLEFLIYFQGNSAPDKSGLPSDRFSAERTGGSVSTLTIQRTQQEDSAVYLCASSLDRVSNQPQHFGDGTRLSIL.

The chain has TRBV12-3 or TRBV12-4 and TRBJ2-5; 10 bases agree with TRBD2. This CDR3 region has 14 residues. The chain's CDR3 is CASGGLAGVETQYF. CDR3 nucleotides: TGTGCAAGCGGGGGCCTAGCGGGAGTAGAGACCCAGTACTTC.

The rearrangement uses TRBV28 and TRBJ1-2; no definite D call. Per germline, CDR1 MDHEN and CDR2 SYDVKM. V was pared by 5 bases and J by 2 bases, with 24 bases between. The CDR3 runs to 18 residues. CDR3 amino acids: CASSPISSRRATNYGYTF. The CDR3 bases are TGTGCCAGCAGTCCGATAAGCTCAAGGAGAGCCACAAACTATGGCTACACCTTC.

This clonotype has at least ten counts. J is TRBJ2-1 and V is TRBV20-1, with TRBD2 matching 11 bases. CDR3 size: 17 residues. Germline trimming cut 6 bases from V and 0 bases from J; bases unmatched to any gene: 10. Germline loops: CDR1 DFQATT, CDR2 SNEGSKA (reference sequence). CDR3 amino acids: CSAGPASGGSSYNEQFF. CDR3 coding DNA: TGCAGTGCCGGCCCGGCTAGCGGGGGGAGCTCCTACAATGAGCAGTTCTTC.

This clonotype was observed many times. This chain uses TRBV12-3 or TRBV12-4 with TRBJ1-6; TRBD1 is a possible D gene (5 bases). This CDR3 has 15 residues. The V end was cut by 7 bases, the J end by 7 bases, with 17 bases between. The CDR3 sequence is CASTLDTQWNSPLHF. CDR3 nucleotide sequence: TGTGCCAGCACCCTGGACACCCAGTGGAATTCACCCCTCCACTTT.

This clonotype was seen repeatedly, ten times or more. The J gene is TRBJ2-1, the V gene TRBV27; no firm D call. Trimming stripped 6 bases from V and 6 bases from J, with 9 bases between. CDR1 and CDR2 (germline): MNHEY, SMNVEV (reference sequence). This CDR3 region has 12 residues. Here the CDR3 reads CASSQSFNEQFF. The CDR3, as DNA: TGTGCCAGCAGCCAAAGCTTCAATGAGCAGTTCTTC.

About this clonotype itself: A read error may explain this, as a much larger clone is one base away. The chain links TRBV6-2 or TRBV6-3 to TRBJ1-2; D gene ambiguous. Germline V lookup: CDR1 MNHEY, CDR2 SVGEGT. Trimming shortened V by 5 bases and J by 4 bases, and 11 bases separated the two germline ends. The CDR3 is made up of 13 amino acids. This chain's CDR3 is CASSGRESYGYTF. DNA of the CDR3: TGTGCCAGCAGTGGCCGGGAAAGCTATGGCTACACCTTC.

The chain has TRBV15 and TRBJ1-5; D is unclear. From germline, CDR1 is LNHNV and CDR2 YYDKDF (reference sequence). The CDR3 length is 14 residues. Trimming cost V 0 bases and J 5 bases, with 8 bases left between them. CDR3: CATSREDPHQPQHF. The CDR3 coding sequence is TGTGCCACCAGCAGAGAGGACCCCCATCAGCCCCAGCATTTT.

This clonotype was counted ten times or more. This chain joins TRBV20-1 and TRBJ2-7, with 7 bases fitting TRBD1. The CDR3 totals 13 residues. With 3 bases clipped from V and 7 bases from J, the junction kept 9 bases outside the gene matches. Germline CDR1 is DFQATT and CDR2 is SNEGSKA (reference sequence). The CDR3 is CSASILQGREQYF. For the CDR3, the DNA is TGCAGTGCTAGTATTTTACAGGGGCGAGAGCAGTACTTC.